The following is a T cell receptor beta chain sequence with its context. Its antigen is not identified. This CDR3 spans 12 amino acids. Trimming took off 2 bases at V and 1 base at J, with 5 bases between the two ends. The germline CDR1 and CDR2 sequences are GTSNPN and SVGIG (reference sequence). This specimen comes from a study of cytomegalovirus exposure and HLA in healthy donors. For the study at large: Among the approximately 370 donors who were genotyped, approximately 76% fell in the genetic ancestry cluster that is associated with self-reported Caucasian donors. Study observations and caveats: About 87% or about 30% of the time was how often most TCR beta V segments were productive, according to an earlier analysis. Common viral pathogens were later found to be apparently linked to several of the most significant clusters.

Use of 60 Vbeta and 13 Jbeta primers characterized the PCR. The repertoire was sequenced with immunoSEQ multiplex PCR; TCRdb's copy has only in-frame clones and lacks some. This sample has about 110,000 clones; around three quarters occur once, and the top ten carry approximately 1.3%. V usage is TRBV30 and J usage is TRBJ1-1; D uncertain. The TCR sequence derives from a woman under 40 in good health and CMV-seronegative. The sequenced sample consisted of PBMCs. This CDR3 is CAWSPGNTEAFF. CDR3 DNA: TGTGCCTGGAGTCCAGGGAACACTGAAGCTTTCTTT. The variable domain in full, completed from reference TRBV30 and TRBJ1-1, reads SQTIHQWPATLVQPVGSPLSLECTVEGTSNPNLYWYRQAAGRGLQLLFYSVGIGQISSEVPQNLSASRPQDRQFILSSKKLLLSDSGFYLCAWSPGNTEAFFGQGTRLTVV.